This T cell receptor beta chain was sequenced in a study of blood T cell repertoires in COVID-19. In the study overall: Whether acute or convalescent, the COVID-19 samples came from the United States, Italy and Spain. The analysed material was cDNA or gDNA that came from T cells, B-cell-depleted T cells, or PBMCs.

Followed over time, Seattle patients had been enrolled while infection was active. Methods used by the authors: Cell counts per sample came from amplifying reference gene primers. Data came from immunoSEQ multiplex PCR; TCRdb stores just in-frame clones and leaves some out. The V and J calls and the clone size are those of that table, but D and trimming were determined from the DNA. The table records about 50,000 clones, about 91% of them present only once. The junction had 2 bases not matched to a gene; V was cut back by 4 bases and J by 0 bases. The CDR3 length is 14 residues. Germline values: CDR1 SNHLY, CDR2 FYNNEI.

Material: peripheral blood. V and J are TRBV2 and TRBJ2-5; TRBD1 agrees at 7 bases. The sequence was obtained from a woman in her sixties or seventies with COVID-19, enrolled during active disease. The CDR3 here is CASSVQGHQETQYF. The CDR3 nucleotides are TGTGCCAGCAGTGTACAGGGGCACCAAGAGACCCAGTACTTC.